Following are 28 T cell receptor beta chains from one sample sequenced in a study of T cells in women clearing cervical HPV infection. This table comes from immunoSEQ multiplex PCR, and its TCRdb copy is limited to in-frame clones, with some not included. Here the sample table reports some 30,000 clones. The sample comprised blood buffy coat. These receptor sequences come from a woman aged 18 to 75 with a cervical HPV16 infection that either progressed to CIN3+ or cleared (not recorded which).

On this clone itself: The observed sequence ends 3 residues before the CDR3 terminus, with the missing tail filled in from the germline J gene. This chain joins TRBV19 and TRBJ1-4, with 9 bases matching TRBD1. CDR1 and CDR2 from the germline V gene are LNHDA and SQIVND (reference sequence). V gave up 3 bases and J gave up 1 base; unmatched junction bases: 6. The CDR3 is 17 residues long. Incomplete CDR3 DNA: TGTGCCAGTAGTATGGATATGGGACAGGGAACTAATGAAAAA. Translation: CASSMDMGQGTNEK. The CDR3 in its entirety is CASSMDMGQGTNEKLFF.

Regarding this clone: The read falls 3 residues short of the CDR3 end, and the missing part is taken from the germline J gene. The rearrangement uses TRBV6-4 and TRBJ2-3, with D perhaps TRBD1 (6 bases). The CDR3 consists of 15 residues. Germline loops: CDR1 MRHNA, CDR2 SNTAGT. V was cut by 3 bases and J by 1 base, with 11 bases left in between. CDR3 bases read: TGTGCCAGCAGTGAAAACGCAGGGGGCACAGATACG. Translated, it gives CASSENAGGTDT. The CDR3, in full, reads CASSENAGGTDTQYF.

In the case of this clone: The CDR3 extends 3 residues past the end of the read, so its final part is completed from the germline J gene. The chain is built from TRBV2 and TRBJ1-1; no reliable D call. The CDR3 covers 13 residues. Trimming took off 6 bases at V and 1 base at J, with 9 bases between the two ends. The germline V gene has CDR1 SNHLY and CDR2 FYNNEI. This chain's CDR3 is CASRLRGNTEAFF. CDR3 bases read: TGTGCCAGCAGGTTACGGGGGAACACTGAA.

Note on this clone: The read halts 3 residues ahead of the CDR3 end, with the missing end drawn from the germline J gene. V and J are TRBV18 and TRBJ2-1, with 12 bases that match TRBD2. J was trimmed by 7 bases and V by 6 bases; bases with no gene match: 4. This CDR3 contains 14 residues. The germline V gene has CDR1 KGHSH and CDR2 LQKENI. Partial CDR3 DNA: TGTGCCAGCTCGGAGACTAGCGGGGGAAATGAG. Encoded protein: CASSETSGGNE. The full-length CDR3 reads as CASSETSGGNEQFF.

A note on this clone: The read ends 3 residues before the CDR3 terminus; that terminus is restored from the germline J gene. The rearrangement links TRBV7-8 to TRBJ2-3, with TRBD2 identical over 11 bases. The CDR3 length is 16 residues. The junction had 3 bases not matched to a gene; V was cut back by 2 bases and J by 2 bases. Germline V gene lookup returns CDR1 SGHVS and CDR2 FQNEAQ. The CDR3 is CASSLLSGRVTDTQYF. CDR3 DNA, as far as it was read: TGTGCCAGCAGCTTACTTAGCGGGAGGGTCACAGATACG. Looking up the rest from reference TRBV7-8 and TRBJ2-3 gives the full variable domain: GAGVSQSPRYKVAKRGQDVALRCDPISGHVSLFWYQQALGQGPEFLTYFQNEAQLDKSGLPSDRFFAERPEGSVSTLKIQRTQQEDSAVYLCASSLLSGRVTDTQYFGPGTRLTVL.

Of note for this clone: The read comes to an end 3 residues before the CDR3 does, leaving the germline J gene to fill in the end. The identical CDR3 is also encoded by other nucleotide sequences in the sample. This chain uses TRBV28 with TRBJ1-2; no clear D gene. This CDR3 region has 15 residues. In germline, CDR1 is MDHEN, CDR2 SYDVKM. CDR3 protein: CASSFLEPSTDTYTF. Partial CDR3 DNA: TGTGCCAGCAGTTTCCTCGAACCCAGCACAGATACA.

The DNA read from the CDR3 is TGCAGCGTTGGGTGGGGGCCCTCCACTGAA. It encodes CSVGWGPSTE. Given in full, the CDR3 is CSVGWGPSTEAFF. This chain links TRBV29-1 with TRBJ1-1; maybe TRBD1 (6 bases). Read sequence stops 3 residues before the CDR3 end, and the germline J gene provides the missing end. Germline CDR1 is SQVTM and CDR2 is ANQGSEA. The CDR3 is 13 amino acids. V lost 4 bases and J lost 4, with 13 bases in between.

This clone is called medium-sized based on its frequency. The CDR3 is cut off 3 residues early in the read; its end comes from the germline J gene. The V and J genes are TRBV6-2 or TRBV6-3 and TRBJ2-5; possibly TRBD2 for D (5 bases). The V gene's germline CDR1 is MNHEY and CDR2 SVGEGT. The CDR3 sequence is 14 residues long. Between the trimmed V and J ends, which lost 7 bases and 4 bases, there was a span of 16 bases. CDR3 bases read: TGTGCCAGCACCAAACATGGACTCCGAGAGACC. Its protein is CASTKHGLRET. The whole CDR3 protein is CASTKHGLRETQYF.

Note on this clone: The CDR3 goes on 3 residues after the read ends, and that part is filled in from the germline J gene. V usage is TRBV7-2 and J usage is TRBJ2-5; D is undetermined. Germline V gene lookup returns CDR1 SGHTA and CDR2 FQGNSA. The V and J ends lost 3 bases and 3 bases respectively, with 8 bases between them. The CDR3 length is 13 residues. The CDR3 is CASSLIREETQYF. Incomplete CDR3 DNA: TGTGCCAGCAGCTTGATTAGGGAAGAGACC.

The part of the CDR3 DNA that was read is TGTGCCAGCAGCTACTCGAACACTGAA. It yields the protein CASSYSNTE. The full CDR3 sequence reads CASSYSNTEAFF. The chain joins TRBV11-2 to TRBJ1-1, with unresolved D. The read terminates 3 residues ahead of where the CDR3 ends, so the germline J gene completes it. The CDR3 totals 12 residues. Trimming stripped 4 bases from V and 1 base from J, with 4 bases between. From germline, CDR1 is SGHAT and CDR2 FQNNGV.

Of note for this clone: From the germline J gene comes the end of the CDR3, since the read stops 3 residues before it. V and J are TRBV19 and TRBJ1-4; tentatively, D is TRBD1 (6 bases). Deletions cut 6 bases from V and 5 bases from J, with 16 bases between. The CDR3 is made up of 15 amino acids. CDR1 LNHDA and CDR2 SQIVND come from the germline V gene (reference sequence). The covered CDR3 bases are TGTGCCAGTAGCACCCAAGGGCAGGGGAATGAAAAA. Translating gives CASSTQGQGNEK. The whole CDR3 region reads CASSTQGQGNEKLFF.

Turning to this clone: The read terminates 3 residues before the CDR3 end, so the remaining end is supplied by the germline J gene. V gene TRBV6-2 or TRBV6-3 combines with J gene TRBJ2-4; 9 bases agree with TRBD2. The CDR3 spans 16 residues. V lost 2 bases to trimming and J lost 2 bases; unmatched junction nucleotides: 4. Germline values: CDR1 MNHEY, CDR2 SVGEGT. The CDR3 protein is CASSYVREGSKNIQYF. CDR3 DNA (partial): TGTGCCAGCAGTTACGTGCGGGAGGGATCCAAAAACATT.

In regard to this clone: The read terminates 3 residues ahead of where the CDR3 ends, so the germline J gene completes it. This rearrangement joins TRBV19 to TRBJ2-1, with 13 bases identical to TRBD2. CDR1 is LNHDA, CDR2 SQIVND, per germline (reference sequence). The CDR3 runs 18 residues. The trim removed 10 bases at V and 4 bases at J, leaving 16 bases unmatched. CDR3 protein: CATLALIPGLAGYNEQFF. The CDR3 DNA, read in part, is TGTGCCACTCTCGCCCTCATTCCGGGACTAGCGGGATACAATGAG.

Worth noting for this clone: The DNA ends 3 residues before the CDR3 does, and the rest of the CDR3 is filled in from the germline J gene. V is TRBV5-6 and J is TRBJ2-5; D is possibly TRBD2 (5 bases). V lost 0 bases to trimming and J lost 5 bases, with 14 bases between them. The germline V gene has CDR1 SGHDT and CDR2 YYEEEE. The CDR3 covers 15 residues. Partial CDR3 DNA: TGTGCCAGCAGCTTGGCGGGTCGGGGTGTGGAGACC. This encodes CASSLAGRGVET. The entire CDR3 protein reads CASSLAGRGVETQYF.

Notes on this clone: The sequence runs out 3 residues before the end of the CDR3; the remainder is reconstructed from the germline J gene. The V gene is TRBV2, the J gene TRBJ2-3; 9 positions match TRBD2. The CDR3 is 14 residues long. CDR1 and CDR2 (germline): SNHLY, FYNNEI. Here the CDR3 reads CASSGSGGAGTQYF. The DNA read from the CDR3 is TGTGCCAGCAGTGGTAGCGGGGGCGCGGGAACG.

To note about this clone: The read falls 3 residues short of the CDR3 end, and the missing part is taken from the germline J gene. The V call is TRBV7-9, the J call TRBJ1-2; tentatively, D is TRBD1 (5 bases). This CDR3 spans 14 amino acids. CDR1 and CDR2 (germline): SEHNR, FQNEAQ (reference sequence). The ends were cut back, 0 bases at V and 1 base at J, with 6 bases in the middle. This CDR3 is CASSLAQGNYGYTF. The CDR3 bases that were read are TGTGCCAGCAGCTTAGCGCAGGGTAACTATGGC.

To note about this clone: With the read ending 3 residues before the CDR3 end, the germline J gene is used to fill in that end. This chain uses TRBV23-1 with TRBJ2-5, with 10 bases aligning to TRBD2. TRBV23-1 is sorted into the ORF group, with uncertain function. With V trimmed by 4 bases and J by 5 bases, 10 bases remained unmatched. The CDR3 sequence is 16 residues long. The CDR3 DNA, read in part, is TGCGCCAGCAGTCCTGGGGCAGCGGGGGGGCGGGAGACC. This encodes CASSPGAAGGRET. The full CDR3 reads CASSPGAAGGRETQYF.

As regards this clone: The CDR3 goes on 3 residues after the read ends, and that part is filled in from the germline J gene. The chain employs TRBV2 and TRBJ1-2; TRBD1 agrees at 7 bases. V gave up 5 bases and J gave up 1 base; unmatched junction bases: 4. Per the germline V gene, CDR1 is SNHLY and CDR2 is FYNNEI. This CDR3 has 14 residues. CDR3: CASSYRDSNYGYTF. The CDR3 DNA, read in part, is TGTGCCAGCAGTTATCGGGACAGTAACTATGGC.

A note on this clone: Compared with germline, one end of the junction differs, possibly owing to a read error. The read ends 3 residues before the CDR3 terminus; that terminus is restored from the germline J gene. The V call is TRBV18, the J call TRBJ1-2; D is possibly TRBD1 (6 bases). This CDR3 is 14 amino acids long. CDR1 and CDR2 (germline): KGHSH, LQKENI. This chain's CDR3 is CARSPTGPNYGYTF. CDR3 DNA, as far as it was read: TGTGCCAGGTCACCGACAGGCCCCAACTATGGC. The full variable domain, in which reference TRBV18 and TRBJ1-2 provide the parts outside the CDR3, is NAGVMQNPRHLVRRRGQEARLRCSPMKGHSHVYWYRQLPEEGLKFMVYLQKENIIDESGMPKERFSAEFPKEGPSILRIQQVVRGDSAAYFCARSPTGPNYGYTFGSGTRLTVV.

Turning to this clone: The CDR3 end is not reached by the read, which stops 3 residues before it; the germline J gene fills it in. The chain has TRBV19 and TRBJ1-4; no clear D. The ends were cut back, 4 bases at V and 8 bases at J, with 20 bases in the middle. Germline lookup yields CDR1 LNHDA and CDR2 SQIVND (reference sequence). This CDR3 has 16 residues. CDR3: CASSTLGRSRGEKLFF. The part of the CDR3 DNA that was read is TGTGCCAGTAGTACCCTGGGCCGGAGTCGAGGGGAAAAA.

With regard to this clone: The CDR3 goes on 3 residues after the read ends, and that part is filled in from the germline J gene. The chain combines TRBV7-9 with TRBJ1-1; 8 bases are shared with TRBD1. CDR1 and CDR2 (germline): SEHNR, FQNEAQ (reference sequence). The junction had 2 bases not matched to a gene; V was cut back by 5 bases and J by 0 bases. The CDR3 has 14 residues. CDR3 protein: CASSGRGLNTEAFF. The CDR3 bases that were read are TGTGCCAGCAGCGGCAGGGGGCTGAACACTGAA.

Worth noting for this clone: The read falls 3 residues short of the CDR3 end, and the missing part is taken from the germline J gene. The J gene is TRBJ2-7, the V gene TRBV4-1; 7 bases align to TRBD1. CDR1 is MGHRA and CDR2 is YSYEKL in the germline V gene. The junction had 5 bases not matched to a gene; V was cut back by 3 bases and J by 3 bases. The CDR3 sequence is 14 residues long. The sequenced CDR3 bases are TGCGCCAGCAGCCAGTTGACAGGGCTCTACGAG. This gives the protein CASSQLTGLYE. The complete CDR3 reads CASSQLTGLYEQYF.

CDR3 region: CASSIGASGRNNEQFF. CDR3 bases read: TGTGCCAGTAGTATTGGCGCTAGCGGGAGGAACAATGAG. The chain recombines TRBV19 with TRBJ2-1; 11 bases are shared with TRBD2. The read halts 3 residues ahead of the CDR3 end, with the missing end drawn from the germline J gene. This CDR3 has 16 amino acids. The V gene end was trimmed by 3 bases and the J gene end by 5 bases; junction bases not matched to a gene: 6. CDR1 and CDR2 (germline): LNHDA, SQIVND (reference sequence).

Concerning this clone itself: The CDR3 end is not reached by the read, which stops 3 residues before it; the germline J gene fills it in. The chain employs TRBV18 and TRBJ1-1, with TRBD1 as a possible D gene (5 bases). Germline V gene lookup returns CDR1 KGHSH and CDR2 LQKENI. This CDR3 has 16 amino acids. The V end was cut by 4 bases, the J end by 1 base, with 16 bases between. Here the CDR3 reads CASSRGSEGRNTEAFF. The sequenced CDR3 bases are TGTGCCAGCTCACGGGGTTCGGAGGGGAGGAACACTGAA.

As for this clone: Sequencing ends 3 residues short of the CDR3 end; the germline J gene provides the rest. Other nucleotide sequences from this sample produce the same CDR3. This chain uses TRBV20-1 with TRBJ2-1, with D hard to call. The CDR3 is made up of 12 amino acids. V was cut by 3 bases and J by 3 bases, with 6 bases left in between. The germline CDR1 and CDR2 sequences are DFQATT and SNEGSKA (reference sequence). CDR3 DNA (partial): TGCAGTGCTAGCAGAGTCTACAATGAG. Protein product: CSASRVYNE. The entire CDR3 reads CSASRVYNEQFF.

Partial CDR3 DNA: TGTGCCAGCAGCGTGACTAGCGGCTCCTACGAG. Translating gives CASSVTSGSYE. The full CDR3 is CASSVTSGSYEQYF. The chain combines TRBV7-8 with TRBJ2-7; TRBD2 matches at 9 bases. The sequence runs out 3 residues before the end of the CDR3; the remainder is reconstructed from the germline J gene. From germline, CDR1 is SGHVS and CDR2 FQNEAQ. V lost 5 bases to trimming and J lost 0 bases; unmatched junction nucleotides: 2. The CDR3 has 14 residues.

Details on this clone: At one end, the junction sequence differs from germline, possibly due to a read error. The CDR3 is cut off 3 residues early in the read; its end comes from the germline J gene. Other DNA variants within this sample encode the same CDR3. The J gene is TRBJ1-3, the V gene TRBV5-6, with D maybe TRBD1 (5 bases). The CDR3 is made up of 14 amino acids. Germline loops: CDR1 SGHDT, CDR2 YYEEEE. The CDR3 bases that were read are TGTGCCAGCAGCTTCAGGGACTCTGGAAACACT. Translation gives CASSFRDSGNT. The whole CDR3 protein is CASSFRDSGNTIYF.

Concerning this clone itself: The CDR3 end lies 3 residues beyond the end of the read and is filled in from the germline J gene. V gene TRBV30 combines with J gene TRBJ2-7; D is ambiguous. This CDR3 is built from 15 residues. Germline V gene data show CDR1 as GTSNPN and CDR2 as SVGIG (reference sequence). The V end lost 4 bases, the J end lost 5 bases, and 21 bases lay between the germline ends. CDR3 loop: CAWTGYGLLVHEQYF. The part of the CDR3 DNA that was read is TGTGCCTGGACAGGTTACGGCCTTCTGGTACACGAG. The complete variable domain, with remaining parts taken from reference TRBV30 and TRBJ2-7, reads SQTIHQWPATLVQPVGSPLSLECTVEGTSNPNLYWYRQAAGRGLQLLFYSVGIGQISSEVPQNLSASRPQDRQFILSSKKLLLSDSGFYLCAWTGYGLLVHEQYFGPGTRLTVT.